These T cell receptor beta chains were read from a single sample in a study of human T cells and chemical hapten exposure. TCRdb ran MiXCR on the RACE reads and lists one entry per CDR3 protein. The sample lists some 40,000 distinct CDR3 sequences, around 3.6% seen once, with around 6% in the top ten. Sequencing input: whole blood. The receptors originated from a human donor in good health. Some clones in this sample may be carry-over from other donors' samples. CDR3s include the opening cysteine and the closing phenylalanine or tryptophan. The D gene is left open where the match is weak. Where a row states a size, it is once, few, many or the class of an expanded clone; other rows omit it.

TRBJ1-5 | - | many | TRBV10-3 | TGTGCCATCAGTGAGTTTGCAGGGGACGCGGGCAATCAGCCCCAGCATTTT | CAISEFAGDAGNQPQHF
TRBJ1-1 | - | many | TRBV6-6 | TGTGCCAGCAGCCAGCGGCGCGAAGCTTTCTTT | CASSQRREAFF
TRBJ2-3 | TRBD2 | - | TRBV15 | TGTGCCACCAGCAGAGATAGGGGCGGGAGGGCCAGGACAGATACGCAGTATTTT | CATSRDRGGRARTDTQYF
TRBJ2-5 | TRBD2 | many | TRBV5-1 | TGCGCCAGCAGCATCGGGACTACCACCGATCCCCAGTACTTC | CASSIGTTTDPQYF
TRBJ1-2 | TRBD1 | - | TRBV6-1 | TGTGCCAGCAGTGGGGGGTCGACAGGGTGGAGTGGCTATGGCTACACCTTC | CASSGGSTGWSGYGYTF
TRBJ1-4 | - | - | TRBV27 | TGTGCCAGCAGTTCACGGATCCCTAATGAAAAACTGTTTTTT | CASSSRIPNEKLFF
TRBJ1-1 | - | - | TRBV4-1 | TGCGCCAGCAGCCAAGTATCCCAGAACACTGAAGCTTTCTTT | CASSQVSQNTEAFF
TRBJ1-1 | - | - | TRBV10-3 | TGTGCCATCAGTGGGCGGTTAAACACTGAAGCTTTCTTT | CAISGRLNTEAFF
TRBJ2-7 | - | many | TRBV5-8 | TGTGCCAGCAGCTCGGGGAGGGGGGACGAGCAGTACTTC | CASSSGRGDEQYF
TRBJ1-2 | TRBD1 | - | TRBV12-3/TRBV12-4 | TGTGCCAGCAGTCCCCAGACAGGGATTTATGGCTACACCTTC | CASSPQTGIYGYTF
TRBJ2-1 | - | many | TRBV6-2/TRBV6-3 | TGTGCCAGCAGTCACGGCTACGGCAGTAAGGGAGGTCGGGCCTACAATGAGCAGTTCTTC | CASSHGYGSKGGRAYNEQFF
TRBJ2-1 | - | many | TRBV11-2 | TGTGCCAGCAGCCCCGAAGCCGATGAGCAGTTCTTC | CASSPEADEQFF
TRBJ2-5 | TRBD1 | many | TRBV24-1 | TGTGCCACCAGTGATCCCACCCCTTATTACCGGGACAGGGGGCGAGAGACCCAGTACTTC | CATSDPTPYYRDRGRETQYF
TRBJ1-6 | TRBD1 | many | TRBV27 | TGTGCCAGCAGTTTAAGTTATCCGGGACAGGGAGTGTCACCCCTCCACTTT | CASSLSYPGQGVSPLHF
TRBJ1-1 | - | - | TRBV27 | TGTGCCAGCAGTTTAAGGAGCATGAACACTGAAGCTTTCTTT | CASSLRSMNTEAFF
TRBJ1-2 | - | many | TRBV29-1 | TGCAGCGTTGAGGCAGGGTCCCCCTATGGCTACACCTTC | CSVEAGSPYGYTF
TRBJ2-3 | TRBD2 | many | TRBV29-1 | TGCAGCGGAGGGGTTAGCGGGAGCCCAGATACGCAGTATTTT | CSGGVSGSPDTQYF
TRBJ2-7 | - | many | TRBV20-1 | TGCAGTGCTAGTGCCGAAAAGGGCAGCGGCTGGGAGCAGTACTTC | CSASAEKGSGWEQYF
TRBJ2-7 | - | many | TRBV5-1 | TGCGCCAGCAGCTTAGGGACGATCTCCTACGAGCAGTACTTC | CASSLGTISYEQYF
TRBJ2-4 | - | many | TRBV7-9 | TGTGCCAGCATCCCTCAAGGGGGAAACATTCAGTACTTC | CASIPQGGNIQYF
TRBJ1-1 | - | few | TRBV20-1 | TGCAGTGCTAGGAAACGGGAATACACTGAAGCTTTCTTT | CSARKREYTEAFF
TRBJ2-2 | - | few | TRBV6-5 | TGTGCCAGCAGTTATGGGACACCGAACACCGGGGAGCTGTTTTTT | CASSYGTPNTGELFF
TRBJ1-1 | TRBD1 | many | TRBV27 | TGTGCCAGCAGCGAGACAGGGAACCTCATGAACACTGAAGCTTTCTTT | CASSETGNLMNTEAFF
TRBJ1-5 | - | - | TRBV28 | TGTGCCAGCAGTTTCAGTTTCAGCAATCAGCCCCAGCATTTT | CASSFSFSNQPQHF
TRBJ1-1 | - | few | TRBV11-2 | TGTGCCAGCAGCTTAGGTTCCCAGAACACTGAAGCTTTCTTT | CASSLGSQNTEAFF
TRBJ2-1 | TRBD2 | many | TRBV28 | TGTGCCAGCAGTTCCCATTTTGGCGGGAGGGCCTTAGGTGAGCAGTTCTTC | CASSSHFGGRALGEQFF
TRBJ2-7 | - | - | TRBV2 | TGTGCCAGCATCAGTCCCGGACAGTTGAGGTACGAGCAGTACTTC | CASISPGQLRYEQYF
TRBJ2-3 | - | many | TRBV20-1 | TGCAGTGCTAGAGATCATGGGCTGCCTCGCGATACGCAGTATTTT | CSARDHGLPRDTQYF
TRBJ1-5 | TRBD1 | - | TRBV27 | TGTGCCAGCAGTAAGGACAGGCGAAATCAGCCCCAGCATTTT | CASSKDRRNQPQHF
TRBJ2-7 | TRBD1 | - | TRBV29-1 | TGCAGCGCAAGGGACAGTCCCTACGAGCAGTACTTC | CSARDSPYEQYF
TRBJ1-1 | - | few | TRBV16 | TGTGCCAGCAGCCCTGGGGACTGGGGGACTGAAGCTTTCTTT | CASSPGDWGTEAFF
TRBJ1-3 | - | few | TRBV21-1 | TGTGCCAGCAGCTTGTGGGTGGCTGGAAACACCATATATTTT | CASSLWVAGNTIYF
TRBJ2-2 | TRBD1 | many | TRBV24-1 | TGTGCCACCAGTGACTGGGACAGGGGCACCGGGGAGCTGTTTTTT | CATSDWDRGTGELFF